This T cell receptor beta chain was recorded in a study of T-cell reconstitution after alpha-beta-depleted transplantation in children. Molecular barcoding with unique molecular identifiers was used for the TCRbeta library. MiXCR was run by TCRdb on the PCR reads, yielding one entry per CDR3 protein. The sample records 350,000 to 500,000 distinct CDR3 sequences, roughly 44% being singletons. Only a few counts were recorded for this clonotype. V dropped 4 bases and J dropped 4 bases, with 19 bases sitting between them. This CDR3 region has 16 residues. Germline V gives CDR1 SGDLS, CDR2 YYNGEE. Source: PBMCs, taken before TCRalphabeta/CD19-depleted stem cell transplant. The clonotype was recovered from a girl aged 2-10 years with aplastic anemia, due to receive a stem cell transplant. V and J are TRBV9 and TRBJ2-3, with no clear D. The CDR3 reads CASSPDSSPGADTQYF. In nucleotides, the CDR3 is TGTGCCAGCAGCCCAGATTCCTCACCCGGCGCAGATACGCAGTATTTT.